This TCR beta chain was captured by sequencing in a study of blood T cell repertoires in COVID-19. Study-wide context: Sites in the United States, Italy and Spain provided acute and convalescent COVID-19 samples.

Original analysis: Estimation of nucleated cell counts was performed using reference gene primer amplification. Data came from immunoSEQ multiplex PCR; TCRdb stores just in-frame clones and leaves some out. D and trimming come from the DNA, and the V and J calls and clone size come from that table. The sample has about 430,000 clones, roughly 84% seen once. The study recruited people aged 18 to 89 years across approximately 25 US areas. The ends lost 4 bases at V and 4 bases at J; junction bases unmatched: 4. Germline CDR1 and CDR2: MDHEN and SYDVKM. CDR3 size: 15 residues. The TCR comes from a young woman who had been exposed to COVID-19. Sequencing input: PBMCs or T cells enriched from blood (not recorded which). The chain is built from TRBV28 and TRBJ2-3; 11 nucleotides line up with TRBD2. CDR3 sequence: CASSSGTSGSDTQYF. The CDR3 DNA follows: TGTGCCAGCAGTTCCGGGACTAGCGGATCAGATACGCAGTATTTT.